Each of the 29 T cell receptor beta chains below was sequenced from the same sample in a study of regulatory T cells in long-lasting Graves disease. Arm-PCR of CDR3 regions with iRepertoire HTBI primers generated TCR beta libraries. TCRdb reprocessed the multiplex PCR reads via MiXCR and lists one record per CDR3 protein. Of almost 350,000 distinct CDR3 sequences listed, roughly a fifth were seen once; the top ten hold 25% to 30%. Time point in this sample: persistent/refractory GD, antithyroid drugs over 5 years with positive TRAb. Extracted RNA from PBMCs served as the source of the TCR library. Specimen: peripheral blood mononuclear cells (PBMCs), collected when the disease was refractory, from a patient treated with antithyroid drugs. The receptors shown here come from a female donor with Graves disease.

As concerns this clonotype: A much larger clone lies a single base off, so this may be a read error. For the CDR3, the DNA is TGTGACAGCAGTGTAAGGGGCAGGGAAATGTCTGGGGCCAACGTCCTGACTTTC. It specifies CDSSVRGREMSGANVLTF. The chain combines TRBV6-2 or TRBV6-3 with TRBJ2-6, with D perhaps TRBD1 (5 bases). The CDR3 sequence is 18 residues long. Germline CDR1 is MNHEY and CDR2 is SVGEGT.

The chain combines TRBV5-1 with TRBJ1-1; unclear D gene. Germline V CDR1 and CDR2: SGHRS, YFSETQ. Trimming shortened V by 3 bases and J by 2 bases, and 11 bases separated the two germline ends. The CDR3 runs 14 residues. CDR3 protein: CASSSDGANTEAFF. The DNA for the CDR3 is TGCGCCAGCAGCTCGGATGGAGCTAACACTGAAGCTTTCTTT.

The rearrangement joins TRBV10-3 to TRBJ2-3, with a possible D match to TRBD2 (5 bases). V shed 5 bases and J shed 5 bases, with 20 bases lying between them. CDR3 length: 16 residues. Germline V gene sequence: CDR1 ENHRY, CDR2 SYGVKD. The CDR3 here is CAISPGTSPAIDTQYF. CDR3 DNA sequence: TGTGCCATCAGTCCCGGCACTAGTCCCGCCATAGATACGCAGTATTTT.

This chain connects TRBV7-8 to TRBJ1-3; a possible D gene is TRBD1 (5 bases). Trimming left V 5 bases short and J 0 bases short, with 11 bases between. In germline, CDR1 is SGHVS, CDR2 FQNEAQ. This CDR3 region has 15 residues. The CDR3, as DNA: TGTGCCAGCAGCCCTCGGGACCCCTCTGGAAACACCATATATTTT. This encodes CASSPRDPSGNTIYF.

The rearrangement joins TRBV20-1 to TRBJ2-1; the D call may be TRBD1 or TRBD2 (5 bases each). Trimming removed 3 bases at V and 4 bases at J, with 16 bases between. The V gene's germline CDR1 is DFQATT and CDR2 SNEGSKA (reference sequence). This CDR3 is 15 amino acids long. In DNA, the CDR3 is TGCAGTGCTAGTCGCCGGGACCGCGGGTACAATGAGCAGTTCTTC. It translates to CSASRRDRGYNEQFF.

Ten or more counts support this clonotype. V is TRBV6-1 and J is TRBJ1-5; 8 nucleotides line up with TRBD1. CDR1 and CDR2 from the germline V gene are MNHNS and SASEGT. V gave up 8 bases and J gave up 0 bases; unmatched junction bases: 6. The length of the CDR3 is 15 residues. The CDR3 DNA reads TGTGCCAGCGGTGGACAGGGACGTAGCAATCAGCCCCAGCATTTT. Protein sequence: CASGGQGRSNQPQHF.

This clonotype showed up just a few times. The genes are TRBV7-3 and TRBJ1-6; 8 bases match TRBD1. This CDR3 has 15 amino acids. With V trimmed by 4 bases and J by 7 bases, 6 bases remained unmatched. Germline-derived CDR1 and CDR2 are SGHTA and FQGTGA. CDR3 sequence reads: CASSSGQGGNSPLHF. CDR3 nucleotides: TGTGCCAGCAGCTCCGGACAGGGCGGCAATTCACCCCTCCACTTT.

This clonotype was recorded many times. This chain connects TRBV6-1 to TRBJ1-4; no clear D gene. From germline, CDR1 is MNHNS and CDR2 SASEGT. The CDR3 totals 12 residues. Trimming cost V 6 bases and J 10 bases, with 12 bases left between them. The CDR3 spells CASSGTLPKLFF. The CDR3 bases are TGTGCCAGCAGCGGTACTCTTCCAAAACTGTTTTTT.

The J gene is TRBJ2-5, the V gene TRBV20-1; 8 positions agree with TRBD2. Germline values: CDR1 DFQATT, CDR2 SNEGSKA (reference sequence). This CDR3 has 18 amino acids. After removal of 1 base from V and 2 bases from J, the junction contained 15 bases not matched to a gene. The CDR3 DNA is TGCAGTGCTAGAGGCTCGGGGGGGGGAATCGGGTTACAAGAGACCCAGTACTTC. It yields the protein CSARGSGGGIGLQETQYF.

A few counts support this clonotype. The chain is built from TRBV29-1 and TRBJ1-2, with D perhaps TRBD1 (5 bases). This CDR3 has 13 amino acids. Germline V gene sequence: CDR1 SQVTM, CDR2 ANQGSEA. Trimming took off 5 bases at V and 5 bases at J, with 15 bases between the two ends. In nucleotides, the CDR3 is TGCAGCGTTTTTACCGGGACGGGGTATGGCTACACCTTC. Translated, it gives CSVFTGTGYGYTF.

The CDR3 loop reads CASSLGGFGYGYTF. CDR3 nucleotides: TGTGCCAGCAGCTTGGGGGGCTTTGGCTATGGCTACACCTTC. The J gene is TRBJ1-2, the V gene TRBV7-2; a possible D gene is TRBD1 (6 bases). The germline V gene encodes CDR1 SGHTA and CDR2 FQGNSA. This CDR3 region has 14 residues. V shed 3 bases and J shed 4 bases, with 12 bases lying between them.

A few counts support this clonotype. This sequence joins TRBV7-2 and TRBJ1-5; a weak D match, TRBD1 (5 bases). Trimming shortened V by 5 bases and J by 0 bases, and 17 bases separated the two germline ends. Germline assignment: CDR1 SGHTA and CDR2 FQGNSA. This CDR3 is built from 17 residues. CDR3 sequence (DNA): TGTGCCAGCAGCCTCCGGGGGGAGGGGTTTAGCAATCAGCCCCAGCATTTT. The encoded protein is CASSLRGEGFSNQPQHF. The whole variable domain, filled in from reference TRBV7-2 and TRBJ1-5, reads GAGVSQSPSNKVTEKGKDVELRCDPISGHTALYWYRQSLGQGLEFLIYFQGNSAPDKSGLPSDRFSAERTGGSVSTLTIQRTQQEDSAVYLCASSLRGEGFSNQPQHFGDGTRLSIL.

This clonotype was seen ten or more times. The chain joins TRBV27 to TRBJ2-7; TRBD2 might be the D (7 bases). The CDR3 has 16 amino acids. From germline, CDR1 is MNHEY and CDR2 SMNVEV (reference sequence). Trimming left V 4 bases short and J 4 bases short, with 20 bases between. This CDR3 reads CASSSAWGLAVYEQYF. The CDR3 DNA is TGTGCCAGCAGTTCGGCCTGGGGGCTAGCGGTTTACGAGCAGTACTTC.

This clonotype has at least ten counts. The chain uses TRBV12-3 or TRBV12-4 and TRBJ2-7; possible D gene TRBD2, 5 bases. This CDR3 contains 16 residues. Deletions cut 3 bases from V and 2 bases from J, with 17 bases between. The CDR3 sequence is CASSFWWTERAYEQYF. In nucleotides, the CDR3 is TGTGCCAGCAGTTTCTGGTGGACCGAGAGGGCCTACGAGCAGTACTTC.

The table lists this clonotype with many counts. This rearrangement joins TRBV20-1 to TRBJ1-2; no clear D. This CDR3 contains 14 residues. V was shortened by 2 bases and J by 1 base, with 11 bases between the two germline ends. Per germline, CDR1 DFQATT and CDR2 SNEGSKA (reference sequence). The CDR3 region is CSARKQILNYGYTF. For the CDR3, the DNA is TGCAGTGCTAGAAAACAGATTCTTAACTATGGCTACACCTTC.

This clonotype was seen ten or more times. The chain links TRBV12-3 or TRBV12-4 to TRBJ1-1; D unresolved. The CDR3 contains 14 residues. The V end was cut by 3 bases, the J end by 4 bases, with 12 bases between. The CDR3 protein is CASSFLQRSTEAFF. In DNA, the CDR3 is TGTGCCAGCAGTTTCTTACAGAGGAGCACTGAAGCTTTCTTT.

This clonotype came up many times. This sequence joins TRBV9 and TRBJ1-4; 11 bases agree with TRBD1. Looked up from germline, CDR1 is SGDLS and CDR2 is YYNGEE. Trimming cost V 3 bases and J 8 bases; bases outside gene matches: 3. This CDR3 comprises 14 residues. The CDR3 here is CASSAGQGAEKLFF. The CDR3, as DNA: TGTGCCAGCAGCGCCGGACAGGGGGCGGAAAAACTGTTTTTT. Filled out from reference TRBV9 and TRBJ1-4, the complete variable domain reads DSGVTQTPKHLITATGQRVTLRCSPRSGDLSVYWYQQSLDQGLQFLIQYYNGEERAKGNILERFSAQQFPDLHSELNLSSLELGDSALYFCASSAGQGAEKLFFGSGTQLSVL.

Many counts were recorded for this clonotype. V usage is TRBV10-1 and J usage is TRBJ1-5; D gene ambiguous. The V gene lost 10 bases and the J gene lost 3 bases, with 28 bases spanning the gap. CDR1 and CDR2 from the germline V gene are WNHNN and SYGVQD (reference sequence). This CDR3 has 18 amino acids. The CDR3: CATNEELQAITHNQPQHF. Written as DNA, the CDR3 is TGCGCCACCAACGAGGAACTCCAAGCGATTACCCACAATCAGCCCCAGCATTTT.

This clonotype turned up a few times. J is TRBJ1-1 and V is TRBV14, with D perhaps TRBD1 (6 bases). The ends were cut back, 2 bases at V and 8 bases at J, with 21 bases in the middle. Germline CDR1 SGHDN, CDR2 FVKESK. There are 16 residues in the CDR3. The CDR3 loop is CASSQLSRGRKVEAFF. DNA for the CDR3: TGTGCCAGCAGCCAACTGTCCCGGGGGCGAAAAGTCGAAGCTTTCTTT. Combining the CDR3 with reference TRBV14 and TRBJ1-1 gives the whole variable domain EAGVTQFPSHSVIEKGQTVTLRCDPISGHDNLYWYRRVMGKEIKFLLHFVKESKQDESGMPNNRFLAERTGGTYSTLKVQPAELEDSGVYFCASSQLSRGRKVEAFFGQGTRLTVV.

Comments on this clonotype: A much larger clone differs from this one at a single base, so this may be a read error. The chain is built from TRBV11-2 and TRBJ2-7, with TRBD1 matching over 9 bases. V lost 8 bases and J lost 4; bases outside the gene matches: 12. Looked up from germline, CDR1 is SGHAT and CDR2 is FQNNGV. CDR3 length: 15 amino acids. This CDR3 is CASGLAGTGIYEQYF. In DNA, the CDR3 is TGTGCCAGCGGCCTGGCCGGGACAGGGATTTACGAGCAGTACTTC.

This clonotype occurred many times. The chain carries TRBV28 and TRBJ2-2; D is uncertain. This CDR3 has 13 residues. Trimming removed 3 bases from V and 7 bases from J, with 9 bases in between. CDR1 is MDHEN and CDR2 is SYDVKM in the germline V gene. CDR3 sequence reads: CASSFYRIGELFF. DNA for the CDR3: TGTGCCAGCAGTTTTTATAGGATCGGGGAGCTGTTTTTT. Complete variable domain (other parts from reference TRBV28 and TRBJ2-2): DVKVTQSSRYLVKRTGEKVFLECVQDMDHENMFWYRQDPGLGLRLIYFSYDVKMKEKGDIPEGYSVSREKKERFSLILESASTNQTSMYLCASSFYRIGELFFGEGSRLTVL.

The chain employs TRBV7-3 and TRBJ2-1; D uncertain. CDR3 length: 13 residues. CDR1 is SGHTA and CDR2 is FQGTGA in the germline V gene. V lost 2 bases, J lost 6 bases, and 8 bases lay in between. CDR3 region: CASSLGWFNEQFF. The CDR3 DNA is TGTGCCAGCAGCTTAGGATGGTTCAATGAGCAGTTCTTC. The full variable domain, with the rest looked up from reference TRBV7-3 and TRBJ2-1, is GAGVSQTPSNKVTEKGKYVELRCDPISGHTALYWYRQSLGQGPEFLIYFQGTGAADDSGLPNDRFFAVRPEGSVSTLKIQRTERGDSAVYLCASSLGWFNEQFFGPGTRLTVL.

This clonotype was picked up many times. The chain recombines TRBV28 with TRBJ2-7, with D perhaps being TRBD1 or TRBD2 (7 bases each). Deletions cut 8 bases from V and 5 bases from J, with 22 bases between. The CDR3 sequence is 15 residues long. CDR1 and CDR2 from the germline V gene are MDHEN and SYDVKM. CDR3 region: CASANRGGVANEQYF. The DNA for the CDR3 is TGTGCCAGCGCCAACAGGGGAGGGGTTGCTAACGAGCAGTACTTC.

This clonotype was counted ten times or more. The chain links TRBV20-1 to TRBJ1-2; TRBD1 is a possible D gene (5 bases). This CDR3 spans 14 amino acids. V was cut by 0 bases and J by 2 bases, with 10 bases left in between. CDR1 and CDR2 from the germline V gene are DFQATT and SNEGSKA (reference sequence). The CDR3 region is CSARDFRANYGYTF. The DNA of the CDR3 is TGCAGTGCTAGAGATTTCAGGGCCAACTATGGCTACACCTTC.

This sequence joins TRBV12-3 or TRBV12-4 and TRBJ2-3; no definite D call. This CDR3 has 15 residues. Trimming removed 2 bases at V and 2 bases at J, with 11 bases between. CDR3 in DNA: TGTGCCAGCAGTTTAAGGGCACAGCCCACAGATACGCAGTATTTT. Its translation: CASSLRAQPTDTQYF.

This clonotype was picked up a small number of times. The rearrangement joins TRBV20-1 to TRBJ1-5; 7 nucleotides agree with TRBD1. The CDR3 runs 12 residues. V lost 5 bases, J lost 4 bases, and 2 bases stayed unmatched. Germline lookup yields CDR1 DFQATT and CDR2 SNEGSKA (reference sequence). CDR3 coding DNA: TGCAGTGCTGGGGACAGAAATCAGCCCCAGCATTTT. Translation gives CSAGDRNQPQHF.

This clonotype was counted many times. J is TRBJ1-6 and V is TRBV6-6; no clear D gene. Trimming took 0 bases from V and 7 from J, leaving 16 bases between them. The CDR3 contains 17 residues. Germline CDR1 MNHNY, CDR2 SVGAGI (reference sequence). CDR3 sequence (DNA): TGTGCCAGCAGTTACTCGCTGGGCGGGTTCGAAAATTCACCCCTCCACTTT. It is translated as CASSYSLGGFENSPLHF.

As for this clonotype: A read error may explain this, as a much larger clone is one base away. V usage is TRBV6-2 or TRBV6-3 and J usage is TRBJ2-7; no firm D call. Germline lookup yields CDR1 MNHEY and CDR2 SVGEGT. V was pared by 0 bases and J by 6 bases, with 12 bases between. CDR3 length: 14 residues. CDR3 amino acids: CASSYSPSGLEQYF. CDR3 nucleotides: TGTGCCAGCAGTTACTCGCCTAGTGGGCTCGAGCAGTACTTC.

This clonotype was seen repeatedly, ten times or more. V and J are TRBV11-2 and TRBJ2-5; 7 nucleotides match TRBD1. J lost 1 base, V lost 5 bases, and 4 bases had no gene match. The CDR3 has 14 amino acids. From germline, CDR1 is SGHAT and CDR2 FQNNGV. The CDR3 sequence: CASSLGQTQETQYF. The DNA for the CDR3 is TGTGCCAGCAGCCTGGGACAGACCCAAGAGACCCAGTACTTC.